This record looks at one T cell receptor (beta chain) sequence and its context. Its specificity is unknown. These data originate in a study of beta chain features in type 1 diabetes. Study-level results: Short templates might get an advantage during PCR, and this would be equal in patients and controls. Because the template was cDNA, high-expressing cells might be over-represented. TCRB CDR3 length was moderately but significantly reduced in all four CD4+ subsets of Type 1 diabetes patients.

The study reverse transcribed the entire isolated RNA, so it sequenced expressed TCRB transcripts. TCRdb's table, derived via immunoSEQ multiplex PCR, lists solely in-frame clones and lacks some. The sample has 600,000 to 700,000 clones, 9.5% to 15% seen once; the top ten hold roughly 0.11%. Germline-derived CDR1 and CDR2 are SGHRS and YFSETQ. This CDR3 is 16 amino acids long. The V gene lost 0 bases and the J gene lost 0 bases, with 10 bases spanning the gap. The receptor's source is a man aged 25-40 years with type 1 diabetes. The V and J genes are TRBV5-1 and TRBJ1-3; no definite D call. The sample taken for sequencing was naive CD4+ T cells from blood. CDR3 coding DNA: TGCGCCAGCAGCTTGGGGATGCTGTACTCTGGAAACACCATATATTTT. Translated, it gives CASSLGMLYSGNTIYF.